These 27 T cell receptor beta chains were sequenced from one sample in a study of cytomegalovirus exposure and HLA in healthy donors. The PCR made use of 60 Vbeta and 13 Jbeta primers. Some clones are missing from TCRdb's copy, which holds only in-frame ones; the method was immunoSEQ multiplex PCR. The sample has fewer than 200,000 clones; around 75% are singletons. The material sequenced was PBMCs. These receptor sequences come from a woman in her twenties or thirties in good health and CMV-seronegative.

This chain connects TRBV5-1 to TRBJ2-5; 7 bases line up with TRBD1. Germline V gene lookup returns CDR1 SGHRS and CDR2 YFSETQ. This CDR3 region has 15 residues. V shed 6 bases, J shed 2 bases, and the junction held 10 bases outside the gene matches. The DNA of the CDR3 is TGCGCCAGCACCCAATCGACAGGGCCGCAAGAGACCCAGTACTTC. Translating gives CASTQSTGPQETQYF.

The chain links TRBV7-2 to TRBJ1-5; 9 bases fit TRBD1. V lost 1 base and J lost 5; bases outside the gene matches: 3. Germline V CDR1 and CDR2: SGHTA, FQGNSA. The CDR3 length is 15 residues. CDR3: CASSLEGQGYQPQHF. CDR3 in DNA: TGTGCCAGCAGCTTAGAGGGACAGGGCTATCAGCCCCAGCATTTT.

This chain links TRBV4-1 with TRBJ1-2, with a possible D match to TRBD1 (6 bases). Germline CDR1 reads MGHRA; CDR2 reads YSYEKL. Trimming left V 3 bases short and J 3 bases short, with 14 bases between. CDR3 size: 15 residues. The CDR3 sequence: CASSQGAGYDYGYTF. CDR3 DNA: TGCGCCAGCAGCCAGGGGGCAGGATACGACTATGGCTACACCTTC.

The rearrangement joins TRBV10-3 to TRBJ2-1, with D perhaps TRBD2 (7 bases). The V end was cut by 3 bases, the J end by 4 bases, with 22 bases between. The CDR3 runs 18 residues. Germline V gene sequence: CDR1 ENHRY, CDR2 SYGVKD. CDR3 region: CAISDLYLAGATYNEQFF. The CDR3 nucleotides are TGTGCCATCAGTGATTTGTACCTGGCGGGGGCCACTTACAATGAGCAGTTCTTC.

This chain connects TRBV7-2 to TRBJ1-6; D ambiguous. CDR3 size: 13 residues. CDR1 SGHTA and CDR2 FQGNSA come from the germline V gene. Trimming left V 5 bases short and J 9 bases short, with 11 bases between. The DNA for the CDR3 is TGTGCCAGCAGCCCCCCGGAGCGTTCACCCCTCCACTTT. It is translated as CASSPPERSPLHF.

This clone was picked up a small number of times. The chain uses TRBV4-1 and TRBJ1-5; 8 positions agree with TRBD1. The germline gives CDR1 MGHRA, CDR2 YSYEKL. The CDR3 runs to 17 residues. V shed 0 bases, J shed 7 bases, and the junction held 11 bases outside the gene matches. CDR3 residues: CASSQDIVKAGGQPQHF. In nucleotides, the CDR3 is TGCGCCAGCAGCCAAGATATTGTAAAGGCAGGGGGCCAGCCCCAGCATTTT.

The V and J genes are TRBV5-1 and TRBJ2-7, with 7 positions matching TRBD2. Trimming removed 2 bases from V and 2 bases from J; junction bases left unmatched: 4. The CDR3 has 14 residues. CDR1 and CDR2 from the germline V gene are SGHRS and YFSETQ. The CDR3 DNA sequence: TGCGCCAGCAGCTTAGTCGGGAGGACCTACGAGCAGTACTTC. It encodes CASSLVGRTYEQYF.

The chain joins TRBV6-5 to TRBJ1-1; D not resolved. This CDR3 spans 16 amino acids. The germline V gene has CDR1 MNHEY and CDR2 SVGAGI. V was pared by 1 base and J by 3 bases, with 15 bases between. The CDR3 region has the DNA TGTGCCAGCAGTTACTATTCGGGGAGGTTGTACACTGAAGCTTTCTTT. It yields the protein CASSYYSGRLYTEAFF.

The V gene is TRBV5-6, the J gene TRBJ2-7, with D possibly matching TRBD1 (6 bases). The CDR3 is 15 residues long. V shed 4 bases and J shed 0 bases, with 14 bases lying between them. Germline-derived CDR1 and CDR2 are SGHDT and YYEEEE. CDR3 DNA: TGTGCCAGCAGCCAACCGGGACAAAACTCCTACGAGCAGTACTTC. Translation gives CASSQPGQNSYEQYF.

This clone showed up just a few times. The chain couples TRBV7-9 to TRBJ1-1; 7 nucleotides line up with TRBD1. Germline V lookup: CDR1 SEHNR, CDR2 FQNEAQ (reference sequence). The V gene end was trimmed by 6 bases and the J gene end by 0 bases; junction bases not matched to a gene: 7. CDR3 length equals 15 residues. CDR3 coding DNA: TGTGCCAGCAGGTTACAGGGGCACTTGAACACTGAAGCTTTCTTT. Translated: CASRLQGHLNTEAFF.

This sequence joins TRBV19 and TRBJ1-2; TRBD1 might be the D (6 bases). CDR3 length equals 11 residues. Germline CDR1 reads LNHDA; CDR2 reads SQIVND (reference sequence). Trimming removed 6 bases at V and 6 bases at J, with 8 bases between. The CDR3 spells CASRQGHGYTF. Written as DNA, the CDR3 is TGTGCCAGTAGGCAGGGGCATGGCTACACCTTC.

This clone was counted once. The chain joins TRBV27 to TRBJ2-7; TRBD2 matches at 9 bases. V was pared by 6 bases and J by 2 bases, with 8 bases of the junction left unmatched. Germline V lookup: CDR1 MNHEY, CDR2 SMNVEV (reference sequence). This CDR3 is built from 15 residues. The CDR3 DNA is TGTGCCAGCAGCCTCACGGGACTAGCCCCCTACGAGCAGTACTTC. This translates into CASSLTGLAPYEQYF.

V is TRBV2 and J is TRBJ2-3; 10 bases fit TRBD2. This CDR3 is built from 18 residues. Germline V gene lookup returns CDR1 SNHLY and CDR2 FYNNEI. V was pared by 1 base and J by 5 bases, with 12 bases of the junction left unmatched. In DNA, the CDR3 is TGTGCCAGCAGTGAAGATCGAGCGGGGGGGCCAATGGGAGATACGCAGTATTTT. Its protein product is CASSEDRAGGPMGDTQYF.

The rearrangement links TRBV15 to TRBJ2-3; 7 nucleotides line up with TRBD2. The CDR3 is made up of 14 amino acids. Trimming took 3 bases from V and 2 from J; bases not matched to a gene: 2. Germline V gene sequence: CDR1 LNHNV, CDR2 YYDKDF (reference sequence). The CDR3 region has the DNA TGTGCCACCAGCAGGGGAGGGTCCACAGATACGCAGTATTTT. This encodes CATSRGGSTDTQYF.

The V gene is TRBV6-1, the J gene TRBJ1-3; possible D gene TRBD1, 5 bases. Deletions cut 1 base from V and 5 bases from J, with 9 bases between. CDR3 length equals 14 residues. Germline CDR1 MNHNS, CDR2 SASEGT. CDR3 in DNA: TGTGCCAGCAGTGAAGGGGGGGGAAGAAACACCATATATTTT. Translated: CASSEGGGRNTIYF.

The chain has TRBV5-1 and TRBJ2-5; D uncertain. The DNA end lines up better with TRBJ2-7; the J call may be wrong. The germline CDR1 and CDR2 sequences are SGHRS and YFSETQ. The length of the CDR3 is 18 residues. As DNA, the CDR3 is TGCGCCAGCAGCTTGACGCCGTGGCTCGACACCTTTTCCTACGAGCAGTACTTC. Protein: CASSLTPWLDTFSYEQYF.

The chain combines TRBV5-1 with TRBJ2-2, with 7 positions matching TRBD2. V was pared by 2 bases and J by 3 bases, with 4 bases of the junction left unmatched. This CDR3 is built from 15 residues. Looked up from germline, CDR1 is SGHRS and CDR2 is YFSETQ. The CDR3, as DNA: TGCGCCAGCAGCTTAAGGCTAGCGGACACCGGGGAGCTGTTTTTT. Protein sequence: CASSLRLADTGELFF.

The rearrangement joins TRBV27 to TRBJ2-7; TRBD2 agrees at 7 bases. The CDR3 contains 16 residues. Germline CDR1 is MNHEY and CDR2 is SMNVEV (reference sequence). V shed 2 bases and J 1 base; nucleotides not matched to a gene: 8. The CDR3 DNA reads TGTGCCAGCAGTTTAACCGCGGGACTACCGTCCTACGAGCAGTACTTC. This gives the protein CASSLTAGLPSYEQYF.

This chain joins TRBV4-1 and TRBJ2-5; TRBD2 aligns across 8 bases. Trimming took 1 base from V and 4 from J; bases not matched to a gene: 8. The CDR3 runs 16 residues. Germline V CDR1 and CDR2: MGHRA, YSYEKL. CDR3 DNA sequence: TGCGCCAGCAGCCAAGGGAGCGGGAGTTGGCTAGAGACCCAGTACTTC. It translates to CASSQGSGSWLETQYF.

The gene calls are TRBV6-1 and TRBJ2-2, with a tentative D call TRBD1 (6 bases). This CDR3 region has 14 residues. Germline V gene lookup returns CDR1 MNHNS and CDR2 SASEGT. V dropped 6 bases and J dropped 1 base, with 9 bases sitting between them. The CDR3 coding sequence is TGTGCCAGCAGAAGGACAGAGAACACCGGGGAGCTGTTTTTT. As protein: CASRRTENTGELFF.

CDR3 region: CASSVFPRAGANTEAFF. The CDR3 nucleotides read TGTGCCAGCAGCGTATTTCCCCGCGCAGGGGCCAACACTGAAGCTTTCTTT. The chain recombines TRBV9 with TRBJ1-1; TRBD1 might be the D (6 bases). There are 17 residues in the CDR3. Between the trimmed V and J ends, which lost 1 base and 2 bases, there was a span of 18 bases. Germline assignment: CDR1 SGDLS and CDR2 YYNGEE. The full variable domain, in which reference TRBV9 and TRBJ1-1 provide the parts outside the CDR3, is DSGVTQTPKHLITATGQRVTLRCSPRSGDLSVYWYQQSLDQGLQFLIQYYNGEERAKGNILERFSAQQFPDLHSELNLSSLELGDSALYFCASSVFPRAGANTEAFFGQGTRLTVV.

CDR3 DNA sequence: TGCAGCGTTGGCGACTCGGCGGCCGAGCAGTACTTC. Translating it yields CSVGDSAAEQYF. The chain uses TRBV29-1 and TRBJ2-7; D unresolved. V lost 4 bases, J lost 6 bases, and 13 bases lay in between. Germline V lookup: CDR1 SQVTM, CDR2 ANQGSEA. This CDR3 spans 12 amino acids.

This clone was counted a few times. The J gene is TRBJ2-7, the V gene TRBV7-9, with TRBD2 identical over 7 bases. Losses at the gene ends were 5 bases for V and 4 bases for J; bases not matched to a gene: 2. This CDR3 has 12 amino acids. Germline CDR1 SEHNR, CDR2 FQNEAQ (reference sequence). The CDR3 DNA sequence: TGTGCCAGCAGCACACTAGCGTACGAGCAGTACTTC. It specifies CASSTLAYEQYF. Full variable domain (rest looked up from reference TRBV7-9 and TRBJ2-7): DTGVSQNPRHKITKRGQNVTFRCDPISEHNRLYWYRQTLGQGPEFLTYFQNEAQLEKSRLLSDRFSAERPKGSFSTLEIQRTEQGDSAMYLCASSTLAYEQYFGPGTRLTVT.

The chain couples TRBV6-6 to TRBJ1-2, with D perhaps TRBD1 (6 bases). CDR1 is MNHNY, CDR2 SVGAGI, per germline (reference sequence). CDR3 size: 13 residues. Trimming cost V 5 bases and J 2 bases, with 9 bases left between them. The CDR3 DNA is TGTGCCAGCAGTCCCGGACAGAACTATGGCTACACCTTC. Protein sequence: CASSPGQNYGYTF.

This clone has more than one count but fewer than ten. V is TRBV7-3 and J is TRBJ1-1, with unresolved D. This CDR3 is built from 13 residues. In germline, CDR1 is SGHTA, CDR2 FQGTGA. Trimming removed 4 bases at V and 0 bases at J, with 6 bases between. The CDR3 DNA sequence: TGTGCCAGCAGCTCCGAGATGAACACTGAAGCTTTCTTT. This translates into CASSSEMNTEAFF.

This rearrangement joins TRBV15 to TRBJ1-2; 7 nucleotides agree with TRBD1. Germline assignment: CDR1 LNHNV and CDR2 YYDKDF (reference sequence). The CDR3 is 16 amino acids. V was clipped by 3 bases and J by 1 base; unmatched bases: 8. The CDR3, as DNA: TGTGCCACCAGCAGCCTTACAGGGGCCCATAACTATGGCTACACCTTC. Translation gives CATSSLTGAHNYGYTF.

V gene TRBV27 combines with J gene TRBJ2-7; 12 bases map to TRBD1. The V gene end was trimmed by 5 bases and the J gene end by 6 bases; junction bases not matched to a gene: 5. The length of the CDR3 is 14 residues. Germline CDR1 and CDR2: MNHEY and SMNVEV (reference sequence). The CDR3 sequence: CASSPGQGAGEQYF. In DNA form, the CDR3 reads TGTGCCAGCAGTCCGGGACAGGGGGCTGGCGAGCAGTACTTC.